These T cell receptor beta chains were read from a single sample in a study of T cell changes during pregnancy in multiple sclerosis. Profiled with immunoSEQ multiplex PCR; TCRdb holds only in-frame clones, not every one. The sample lists under 75,000 clones; around nine tenths were seen once. The specimen was peripheral blood, collected in the third trimester of pregnancy. The receptor source for this set is a female donor in good health, enrolled as a control in a pregnancy study. The CDR3 runs from the conserved cysteine through the conserved F or W. The D gene is left open where the match is weak. The size field is filled for only some rows; it gives once, few, many or a size class.

>-|TRBJ1-1|TRBV9|-
CASSVGQSTEAFF
TGTGCCAGCAGCGTCGGACAGAGTACTGAAGCTTTCTTT
>-|TRBJ2-7|TRBV4-1|-
CASSQGEAYEQYF
TGCGCCAGCAGCCAAGGCGAAGCCTACGAGCAGTACTTC
>TRBD2|TRBJ2-3|TRBV9|-
CASSVGQLAGATDTQYF
TGTGCCAGCAGCGTAGGGCAACTAGCGGGGGCCACAGATACGCAGTATTTT
>-|TRBJ2-3|TRBV28|-
CASTRPGQGKDTQYF
TGTGCCAGCACCCGACCCGGGCAGGGGAAAGATACGCAGTATTTT
>TRBD1|TRBJ1-5|TRBV6-1|few
CASTGTGNQPQHF
TGTGCCAGCACCGGGACAGGGAATCAGCCCCAGCATTTT
>-|TRBJ2-7|TRBV7-2|-
CASSLNVRWEQYF
TGTGCCAGCAGCTTAAACGTCAGGTGGGAGCAGTACTTC
>-|TRBJ2-2|TRBV19|-
CASPVFANTGELFF
TGTGCCAGTCCTGTTTTCGCGAACACCGGGGAGCTGTTTTTT
>TRBD2|TRBJ2-2|TRBV4-2|-
CASSQEGIAGESTGELFF
TGTGCCAGCAGCCAAGAGGGAATAGCGGGGGAAAGCACCGGGGAGCTGTTTTTT
>-|TRBJ1-1|TRBV7-9|-
CASRPQSGMNTEAFF
TGTGCCAGCAGACCCCAGTCAGGGATGAACACTGAAGCTTTCTTT
>-|TRBJ2-1|TRBV9|once
CASSHRERYNEQFF
TGTGCCAGCAGCCACAGGGAACGATACAATGAGCAGTTCTTC
>-|TRBJ1-5|TRBV27|-
CASSDYSNQPQHF
TGTGCCAGCAGTGACTATAGCAATCAGCCCCAGCATTTT
>TRBD1|TRBJ2-2|TRBV7-9|once
CASSSRGRIGAGELFF
TGTGCCAGCAGCTCCAGGGGGCGCATAGGGGCCGGGGAGCTGTTTTTT
>-|TRBJ2-7|TRBV28|-
CASSIPHRSYEQYF
TGTGCCAGCAGTATCCCCCACAGGTCGTACGAGCAGTACTTC
>-|TRBJ1-1|TRBV5-4|-
CASSHPSGIDTEAFF
TGTGCCAGCAGCCACCCTTCGGGAATTGACACTGAAGCTTTCTTT
>TRBD1|TRBJ2-3|TRBV5-5|-
CASSLRQGAADTQYF
TGTGCCAGCAGCTTACGACAGGGAGCGGCAGATACGCAGTATTTT
>-|TRBJ2-2|TRBV12-5|-
CASGFRVPQGTGELFF
TGTGCTAGTGGTTTCCGGGTCCCCCAGGGCACCGGGGAGCTGTTTTTT
>-|TRBJ1-2|TRBV5-4|-
CASTGGSNYGYTF
TGTGCCAGCACTGGGGGGTCGAACTATGGCTACACCTTC
>-|TRBJ2-7|TRBV6-6|-
CASSRQDRYEQYF
TGTGCCAGCAGCCGTCAGGATCGCTACGAGCAGTACTTC
>-|TRBJ2-7|TRBV15|-
CATSREWKGLEYEQYF
TGTGCCACCAGCAGAGAGTGGAAGGGGCTTGAATACGAGCAGTACTTC
>-|TRBJ1-1|TRBV6-1|few
CASRSGVTEAFF
TGTGCCAGCAGAAGCGGGGTCACTGAAGCTTTCTTT
>TRBD1|TRBJ2-1|TRBV7-9|-
CASSPSLDRGEQFF
TGTGCCAGCAGCCCCTCACTGGACAGGGGTGAGCAGTTCTTC
>-|TRBJ1-2|TRBV15|once
CATRESGDPYGYTF
TGTGCCACCAGGGAGTCAGGGGATCCCTATGGCTACACCTTC
>TRBD1|TRBJ2-7|TRBV30|-
CAWSPLLTGRTYEQYF
TGTGCCTGGAGTCCTTTATTGACAGGGAGAACCTACGAGCAGTACTTC
>-|TRBJ1-2|TRBV28|-
CASSPLRDYGYTF
TGTGCCAGCAGTCCTCTCCGGGACTATGGCTACACCTTC
>-|TRBJ1-1|TRBV18|few
CASSLNMDSEAFF
TGTGCCAGCTCACTGAACATGGACAGTGAAGCTTTCTTT
>-|TRBJ1-2|TRBV27|-
CASSLVGGGRVGYTF
TGTGCCAGCAGTTTAGTCGGCGGGGGGAGGGTTGGCTACACCTTC
>TRBD1|TRBJ2-7|TRBV6-5|-
CASRYRTGLYEQYF
TGTGCCAGCAGATACCGGACAGGTTTGTACGAGCAGTACTTC
>TRBD1|TRBJ2-1|TRBV11-3|-
CASSLEGTGRYNEQFF
TGTGCCAGCAGCTTAGAAGGGACAGGGAGGTACAATGAGCAGTTCTTC